Included here is one T cell receptor (beta chain) sequence, with context. What it binds is not known. The data belong to a study of blood T cells in healthy people across ages. Points from the study as a whole: The lack of PBMC sorting stopped any conclusive naive versus antigen-experienced comparison.

Healthy Russian Caucasian donors spanned ages about 6 to 90 years. The CDR3 is 15 residues long. Germline V gives CDR1 KGHSH, CDR2 LQKENI. V lost 8 bases and J 1 base, leaving 14 bases between the germline ends. Next came a second PCR, run for about 6 to 11 cycles, which used a sample-barcoded 5' primer along with a J-beta primer mix. Each sample yielded at least 3 million CDR3-containing paired-end reads. TCRdb used MiXCR to reprocess the 5' RACE reads, holding one entry per CDR3 protein. This sample has approximately 690,000 distinct CDR3 sequences; roughly 53% occur once, and the top ten carry 30% to 45%.

The sample taken for sequencing was blood. The source of this sequence is a man aged 55 to 69 in good health. J is TRBJ2-2 and V is TRBV18, with D perhaps matching TRBD2 (5 bases). The CDR3: CASTAYSGNTGELFF. The CDR3, as DNA: TGTGCCAGCACGGCCTACAGCGGGAACACCGGGGAGCTGTTTTTT.